The 13 T cell receptor beta chains in this list originate from one sample, sequenced in a study of T-cell reconstitution after alpha-beta-depleted transplantation in children. Unique molecular identifiers were incorporated during preparation of the TCRbeta library. TCRdb called the PCR reads again in MiXCR, with one record for every CDR3 protein. The table lists hundreds of thousands of distinct CDR3 sequences, about an eighth of them singletons. The sample in question was PBMCs, obtained from the stem cell graft. The receptors originated from a human donor who donated a stem cell graft to a child with Fanconi anemia.

This clonotype was observed at least ten times. This chain uses TRBV12-3 or TRBV12-4 with TRBJ1-1; no reliable D call. The CDR3 has 13 amino acids. V lost 2 bases to trimming and J lost 7 bases, with 11 bases between them. The CDR3 DNA reads TGTGCCAGCAGTTTAATGGCGGCGGATGAAGCTTTCTTT. Its protein is CASSLMAADEAFF.

The sample holds many counts of this clonotype. The rearrangement uses TRBV7-2 and TRBJ2-7, with D uncertain. Trimming removed 1 base at V and 3 bases at J, with 13 bases between. Germline V lookup: CDR1 SGHTA, CDR2 FQGNSA. CDR3 size: 15 residues. CDR3 loop: CASSLEGDGFYEQYF. Here the CDR3 DNA reads TGTGCCAGCAGCTTAGAAGGCGACGGATTCTACGAGCAGTACTTC.

In this sample, this clonotype turned up many times. The chain combines TRBV29-1 with TRBJ1-2, with D maybe TRBD1 (6 bases). Trimming stripped 4 bases from V and 9 bases from J, with 21 bases between. The CDR3 is 14 residues long. Germline V CDR1 and CDR2: SQVTM, ANQGSEA. CDR3 nucleotide sequence: TGCAGCGTTGTGGAGGGGGTGGCGGGGACTCGCTACACCTTC. As protein: CSVVEGVAGTRYTF.

The gene calls are TRBV11-3 and TRBJ2-3, with 10 nucleotides matching TRBD1. Germline CDR1 is SGHNT and CDR2 is YENEEA. The CDR3 extends over 15 amino acids. V shed 5 bases and J 3 bases; nucleotides not matched to a gene: 5. CDR3 sequence reads: CASSARQGATDTQYF. The CDR3 DNA reads as TGTGCCAGCAGCGCCCGACAGGGGGCTACAGATACGCAGTATTTT.

The CDR3 sequence: CASSRRLAGSSTDTQYF. CDR3 DNA sequence: TGTGCCAGCAGCCGCCGACTAGCGGGGAGTAGCACAGATACGCAGTATTTT. J is TRBJ2-3 and V is TRBV6-2 or TRBV6-3, with 11 bases that match TRBD2. This CDR3 spans 17 amino acids. J gave up 0 bases and V 6 bases, and 8 bases lay outside the gene matches. Germline-derived CDR1 and CDR2 are MNHEY and SVGEGT.

The chain links TRBV7-2 to TRBJ1-1, with D possibly being TRBD1 (6 bases). Germline V gene sequence: CDR1 SGHTA, CDR2 FQGNSA. CDR3 size: 12 residues. V was cut by 3 bases and J by 10 bases, with 12 bases left in between. The CDR3 coding sequence is TGTGCCAGCAGCTTCCGGGCAGGGGCAGCTTTCTTT. Its protein is CASSFRAGAAFF.

CDR3 sequence reads: CSARASRWGTNTEAFF. For the CDR3, the DNA is TGCAGTGCTAGAGCCTCCCGGTGGGGCACGAACACTGAAGCTTTCTTT. The chain links TRBV20-1 to TRBJ1-1; weak D call: TRBD1 (5 bases). The V end was cut by 1 base, the J end by 1 base, with 16 bases between. Germline CDR1 reads DFQATT; CDR2 reads SNEGSKA (reference sequence). There are 16 residues in the CDR3.

This clonotype was seen at least ten times. The chain links TRBV7-8 to TRBJ2-5, with TRBD1 matching 8 bases. The CDR3 is made up of 14 amino acids. Germline V gene sequence: CDR1 SGHVS, CDR2 FQNEAQ. The V segment lost 5 bases and the J segment 5 bases; nucleotides outside the gene matches: 7. This CDR3 reads CASSIQTGEETQYF. For the CDR3, the DNA is TGTGCCAGCAGCATCCAGACAGGGGAGGAGACCCAGTACTTC.

This clonotype was seen a few times. The chain links TRBV30 to TRBJ1-2; D uncertain. V shed 7 bases and J shed 0 bases, with 15 bases lying between them. The CDR3 has 14 residues. CDR1 GTSNPN and CDR2 SVGIG come from the germline V gene (reference sequence). CDR3 sequence (DNA): TGTGCCTCGGACGGTGATCCTTCTAACTATGGCTACACCTTC. This sequence encodes CASDGDPSNYGYTF.

V usage is TRBV6-2 or TRBV6-3 and J usage is TRBJ1-2; D gene uncertain. CDR1 and CDR2 (germline): MNHEY, SVGEGT. The V gene lost 8 bases and the J gene lost 8 bases, with 15 bases spanning the gap. The CDR3 is made up of 12 amino acids. The CDR3 loop is CASHEGWRGYTF. CDR3 nucleotide sequence: TGTGCCAGCCATGAGGGTTGGCGGGGCTACACCTTC.

This clonotype was counted ten times or more. The chain carries TRBV20-1 and TRBJ2-5; TRBD1 aligns across 9 bases. The CDR3 is 13 residues long. Looked up from germline, CDR1 is DFQATT and CDR2 is SNEGSKA (reference sequence). V gave up 4 bases and J gave up 5 bases; unmatched junction bases: 5. Here the CDR3 DNA reads TGCAGTGCTAACCCCGGGACAGGGGAGACCCAGTACTTC. It specifies CSANPGTGETQYF.

This clonotype was picked up many times. The chain has TRBV7-9 and TRBJ1-2; D ambiguous. Germline V gives CDR1 SEHNR, CDR2 FQNEAQ (reference sequence). The CDR3 covers 11 residues. The V and J ends lost 5 bases and 8 bases respectively, with 9 bases between them. The CDR3 DNA follows: TGTGCCAGCAGCGCCCTGCGGGGCTACACCTTC. Its protein product is CASSALRGYTF.

This clonotype was seen repeatedly, ten times or more. CDR3 loop: CASSLGAGGPDTQYF. CDR3 DNA sequence: TGTGCCAGCAGCTTAGGTGCCGGAGGGCCAGATACGCAGTATTTT. This chain uses TRBV7-2 with TRBJ2-3; D may be TRBD2 (6 bases). Germline V gene data show CDR1 as SGHTA and CDR2 as FQGNSA. CDR3 length: 15 amino acids. The V and J ends lost 1 base and 4 bases respectively, with 12 bases between them.